This T cell receptor beta chain is from a study of identical twins. The donors were all healthy and Caucasian. This clonotype has a handful of counts. Unique molecular identifiers were present on the cDNA, which also gained a universal primer site by template switching. One entry per CDR3 protein, called by TCRdb with MiXCR from the 5' RACE reads. Of roughly 750,000 distinct CDR3 sequences detected, 21% appear once; the ten largest clones hold approximately 4.3%. This CDR3 region has 15 residues. With V trimmed by 6 bases and J by 4 bases, 7 bases remained unmatched. Germline V gives CDR1 ENHRY, CDR2 SYGVKD. This sample also belongs to another study, concerning T cells expressing NK-cell markers.

Sample: PBMCs. V is TRBV10-3 and J is TRBJ2-1; the match to TRBD1 covers 9 bases. This clonotype originated in a young woman in good health. In nucleotides, the CDR3 is TGTGCCATCAGGAGCATGACAGGGGGATACAATGAGCAGTTCTTC. Translated: CAIRSMTGGYNEQFF.